The 15 T cell receptor beta chains below come from one sample, sequenced in a study of T cells in Graves' hyperthyroidism and ophthalmopathy. The TCR beta CDR3 regions underwent amplification using RNA transcripts as the source. First-round RT-PCR targeting the TCR CDR3 was performed with the HTBI primer set. TCRdb recomputed calls from the multiplex PCR reads with MiXCR, one row per CDR3 protein. Found here are more than 500,000 distinct CDR3 sequences, approximately 44% of them singletons; the top ten hold about 20%. The sample was peripheral blood or thyroid tissue (not recorded which). Receptors were obtained from an adult woman with Graves' disease, either hyperthyroidism or ophthalmopathy (not recorded which).

This clonotype was seen many times. The chain is built from TRBV20-1 and TRBJ2-7; 8 nucleotides match TRBD2. The CDR3 consists of 15 residues. After removal of 0 bases from V and 3 bases from J, the junction contained 7 bases not matched to a gene. The germline CDR1 and CDR2 sequences are DFQATT and SNEGSKA (reference sequence). The CDR3, as DNA: TGCAGTGCTAGAGATTCCAGCGGGAGTTTCTACGAGCAGTACTTC. It yields the protein CSARDSSGSFYEQYF.

This chain connects TRBV12-3 or TRBV12-4 to TRBJ1-2; D is unresolved. The CDR3 extends over 15 amino acids. Trimming removed 6 bases from V and 2 bases from J, with 16 bases in between. The CDR3, as DNA: TGTGCCAGCAGCCCTGGACGGTGGAGGAACTATGGCTACACCTTC. Residues: CASSPGRWRNYGYTF.

The gene calls are TRBV2 and TRBJ1-2; 7 bases are a match to TRBD1. The CDR3 has 12 residues. V was clipped by 10 bases and J by 4 bases; unmatched bases: 6. Per germline, CDR1 SNHLY and CDR2 FYNNEI. Here the CDR3 DNA reads TGTGCCAACAGGGGACAGAGCTATGGCTACACCTTC. As protein: CANRGQSYGYTF. Filled out from reference TRBV2 and TRBJ1-2, the complete variable domain reads EPEVTQTPSHQVTQMGQEVILRCVPISNHLYFYWYRQILGQKVEFLVSFYNNEISEKSEIFDDQFSVERPDGSNFTLKIRSTKLEDSAMYFCANRGQSYGYTFGSGTRLTVV.

A single count supports this clonotype. V usage is TRBV10-3 and J usage is TRBJ1-5; weak D call: TRBD1 (6 bases). The ends were cut back, 10 bases at V and 9 bases at J, with 19 bases in the middle. Germline lookup yields CDR1 ENHRY and CDR2 SYGVKD. The CDR3 is 13 residues long. The CDR3 DNA reads TGTGCCAGCAGCTTAGGACAGTCTCGGCCCCAGCATTTT. Amino acids: CASSLGQSRPQHF.

The J gene is TRBJ1-5, the V gene TRBV5-1; 11 bases are shared with TRBD1. After removal of 4 bases from V and 7 bases from J, the junction contained 10 bases not matched to a gene. The CDR3 covers 16 residues. Germline loops: CDR1 SGHRS, CDR2 YFSETQ. The CDR3 DNA sequence: TGCGCCAGCAGCCTCACAGGGACAGGGGGATGGCAGCCCCAGCATTTT. Encoded protein: CASSLTGTGGWQPQHF.

The chain uses TRBV28 and TRBJ2-5, with D possibly being TRBD2 (7 bases). Trimming left V 7 bases short and J 2 bases short, with 14 bases between. CDR1 is MDHEN and CDR2 is SYDVKM in the germline V gene. CDR3 length: 14 amino acids. In nucleotides, the CDR3 is TGTGCCAGCACCCGGAGGGGGGGACAAGAGACCCAGTACTTC. Translating it yields CASTRRGGQETQYF.

In its sample, this clonotype was seen many times. An end of the junction does not agree with germline; a read error may underlie this. V is TRBV27 and J is TRBJ1-1; 8 bases are shared with TRBD1. The CDR3 consists of 14 residues. The germline V gene has CDR1 MNHEY and CDR2 SMNVEV (reference sequence). CDR3 region: CASRTGAAATGNLF. The CDR3, as DNA: TGTGCCAGCAGGACAGGGGCGGCCGCAACGGGAAATCTCTTT.

This chain uses TRBV7-2 with TRBJ1-1; D unclear. The V gene lost 5 bases and the J gene lost 4 bases, with 11 bases spanning the gap. Germline V gene sequence: CDR1 SGHTA, CDR2 FQGNSA. The CDR3 is 13 residues long. CDR3 sequence (DNA): TGTGCCAGCAGCACCTACAAGGCCACTGAAGCTTTCTTT. This codes for CASSTYKATEAFF.

This clonotype was recorded many times. The gene calls are TRBV4-1 and TRBJ2-7; D is unresolved. Germline CDR1 is MGHRA and CDR2 is YSYEKL. This CDR3 contains 14 residues. With 2 bases removed from V and 3 bases from J, the gap between germline ends came to 11 bases. This chain's CDR3 is CASSQHVGYYEQYF. Written as DNA, the CDR3 is TGCGCCAGCAGCCAACACGTAGGGTACTACGAGCAGTACTTC.

DNA for the CDR3: TGTGCCAGCAGCTTAGAGGGGGTGGCTGGGGCCAACGTCCTGACTTTC. This encodes CASSLEGVAGANVLTF. This chain connects TRBV5-5 to TRBJ2-6; weak D call: TRBD1 (6 bases). V lost 2 bases to trimming and J lost 2 bases, with 11 bases between them. This CDR3 is 16 amino acids long. From germline, CDR1 is SGHKS and CDR2 YYEKEE (reference sequence).

In this sample, this clonotype turned up many times. V is TRBV20-1 and J is TRBJ1-2; the D gene is possibly TRBD1 (5 bases). The V gene's germline CDR1 is DFQATT and CDR2 SNEGSKA (reference sequence). The CDR3 contains 15 residues. V lost 0 bases, J lost 8 bases, and 19 bases lay in between. Here the CDR3 DNA reads TGCAGTGCTAGAGAGGGAATAGTACGGAAGGGGGGCTACACCTTC. This codes for CSAREGIVRKGGYTF.

This clonotype was observed at least ten times. This chain's CDR3 is CASSFAGSGYTF. As DNA, the CDR3 is TGTGCCAGCAGCTTTGCAGGATCTGGCTACACCTTC. The V gene is TRBV13, the J gene TRBJ1-2; D is ambiguous. The CDR3 has 12 amino acids. Trimming removed 3 bases at V and 7 bases at J, with 9 bases between. Germline V CDR1 and CDR2: PRHDT, FYEKMQ (reference sequence).

This clonotype has more than one count but fewer than ten. This sequence may be a read error, since a much larger clone differs from it by one base. This chain uses TRBV5-6 with TRBJ1-2; a possible D gene is TRBD1 (6 bases). The CDR3 has 14 residues. Trimming stripped 4 bases from V and 0 bases from J, with 10 bases between. In germline, CDR1 is SGHDT, CDR2 YYEEEE. The CDR3 sequence: CASSPTGTNYGYTF. The CDR3 DNA sequence: TGTGCCAGCAGCCCGACAGGCACTAACTATGGCTACACCTTC. Complete variable domain (other parts from reference TRBV5-6 and TRBJ1-2): DAGVTQSPTHLIKTRGQQVTLRCSPKSGHDTVSWYQQALGQGPQFIFQYYEEEERQRGNFPDRFSGHQFPNYSSELNVNALLLGDSALYLCASSPTGTNYGYTFGSGTRLTVV.

This clonotype was seen repeatedly, ten times or more. A junction end diverges from the germline sequence, so it may reflect a read error. The rearrangement uses TRBV11-2 and TRBJ2-7; a weak D match, TRBD1 (6 bases). Germline V CDR1 and CDR2: SGHAT, FQNNGV. The CDR3 totals 18 residues. CDR3 loop: CASTLTRRGEYGYYEQYF. CDR3 bases: TGTGCCAGCACCTTAACCCGCAGGGGTGAATACGGGTACTACGAGCAGTACTTC.

This clonotype was seen once. The chain employs TRBV7-8 and TRBJ2-5, with D uncertain. The CDR3 is 16 amino acids. The ends were cut back, 0 bases at V and 9 bases at J, with 20 bases in the middle. Germline-derived CDR1 and CDR2 are SGHVS and FQNEAQ. DNA for the CDR3: TGTGCCAGCAGCTTAGCCAGGCAGCTTAGCAATCAGCCCCAGTACTTC. Its translation is CASSLARQLSNQPQYF. The full variable domain, rest sourced from reference TRBV7-8 and TRBJ2-5, is GAGVSQSPRYKVAKRGQDVALRCDPISGHVSLFWYQQALGQGPEFLTYFQNEAQLDKSGLPSDRFFAERPEGSVSTLKIQRTQQEDSAVYLCASSLARQLSNQPQYFGPGTRLLVL.